These 15 T cell receptor beta chains were sequenced from one sample in a study of T-cell reconstitution after alpha-beta-depleted transplantation in children. The TCRbeta library was prepared with unique molecular identifiers. TCRdb reprocessed the PCR reads via MiXCR and lists one record per CDR3 protein. The table records about 580,000 distinct CDR3 sequences, about a quarter of them present only once. The specimen comprised PBMCs, sampled before TCRalphabeta/CD19-depleted stem cell transplant. The receptor set was obtained from a boy under three years old with Wiskott-Aldrich syndrome, due to receive a stem cell transplant.

CDR3 residues: CSARIVVAETQYF. Here the CDR3 DNA reads TGCAGTGCTAGAATAGTGGTAGCAGAGACCCAGTACTTC. The chain couples TRBV20-1 to TRBJ2-5; no reliable D call. This CDR3 contains 13 residues. Trimming stripped 2 bases from V and 4 bases from J, with 11 bases between. Germline CDR1 DFQATT, CDR2 SNEGSKA (reference sequence).

This clonotype was counted only a few times. The chain has TRBV20-1 and TRBJ2-1; the match to TRBD2 covers 9 bases. Germline loops: CDR1 DFQATT, CDR2 SNEGSKA (reference sequence). After removal of 1 base from V and 8 bases from J, the junction contained 9 bases not matched to a gene. The CDR3 covers 15 residues. The CDR3 region is CSARGRGTSRDEQFF. In DNA, the CDR3 is TGCAGTGCTAGAGGGAGGGGGACTAGCAGGGATGAGCAGTTCTTC.

This chain uses TRBV7-2 with TRBJ2-2; TRBD2 is a possible D gene (5 bases). The ends were cut back, 1 base at V and 0 bases at J, with 9 bases in the middle. This CDR3 has 16 amino acids. Germline lookup yields CDR1 SGHTA and CDR2 FQGNSA. CDR3 protein: CASSLVGSTNTGELFF. Here the CDR3 DNA reads TGTGCCAGCAGCTTAGTGGGGAGTACGAACACCGGGGAGCTGTTTTTT.

The gene calls are TRBV27 and TRBJ1-4; 7 positions agree with TRBD1. The CDR3 runs 18 residues. V shed 1 base, J shed 7 bases, and the junction held 15 bases outside the gene matches. Looked up from germline, CDR1 is MNHEY and CDR2 is SMNVEV (reference sequence). The CDR3 is CASSLFSIHGDRREKLFF. CDR3 nucleotides: TGTGCCAGCAGTTTATTTAGTATACACGGGGACAGACGTGAAAAACTGTTTTTT.

This clonotype was recorded a few times. V usage is TRBV20-1 and J usage is TRBJ1-3; D gene unclear. The CDR3 sequence is 12 residues long. The V end was cut by 3 bases, the J end by 0 bases, with 3 bases between. Germline V lookup: CDR1 DFQATT, CDR2 SNEGSKA (reference sequence). The CDR3 loop is CSASSSGNTIYF. Here the CDR3 DNA reads TGCAGTGCTAGCAGCTCTGGAAACACCATATATTTT.

The chain has TRBV12-3 or TRBV12-4 and TRBJ2-2; 8 bases are a match to TRBD2. This CDR3 region has 15 residues. The V and J ends lost 6 bases and 2 bases, in that order; junction bases with no gene match: 5. This CDR3 reads CASRISGINTGELFF. The DNA for the CDR3 is TGTGCCAGCAGAATTAGCGGGATTAACACCGGGGAGCTGTTTTTT.

J is TRBJ2-1 and V is TRBV5-1, with D tentatively TRBD1 (5 bases). This CDR3 spans 14 amino acids. CDR1 and CDR2 from the germline V gene are SGHRS and YFSETQ. Trimming shortened V by 0 bases and J by 4 bases, and 8 bases separated the two germline ends. The CDR3 protein is CASSLGGLYNEQFF. CDR3 bases: TGCGCCAGCAGCTTGGGGGGCCTATACAATGAGCAGTTCTTC. The complete variable domain, with remaining parts taken from reference TRBV5-1 and TRBJ2-1, reads KAGVTQTPRYLIKTRGQQVTLSCSPISGHRSVSWYQQTPGQGLQFLFEYFSETQRNKGNFPGRFSGRQFSNSRSEMNVSTLELGDSALYLCASSLGGLYNEQFFGPGTRLTVL.

In this sample, this clonotype turned up once. The J gene is TRBJ2-7, the V gene TRBV5-1; 9 nucleotides align to TRBD1. V shed 2 bases, J shed 7 bases, and the junction held 16 bases outside the gene matches. CDR1 is SGHRS and CDR2 is YFSETQ in the germline V gene. CDR3 length equals 17 residues. The CDR3 nucleotides read TGCGCCAGCAGCTTCGGCGGTGGGACAGGGCTTGTCGGGGAGCAGTACTTC. Translation: CASSFGGGTGLVGEQYF.

The chain carries TRBV5-1 and TRBJ2-1; weak D call: TRBD2 (5 bases). This CDR3 contains 13 residues. Trimming removed 6 bases from V and 1 base from J, with 8 bases in between. CDR1 and CDR2 from the germline V gene are SGHRS and YFSETQ. Written as DNA, the CDR3 is TGCGCCAGCACTGAGGGTTCCTACAATGAGCAGTTCTTC. The encoded protein is CASTEGSYNEQFF. Full variable domain (remainder filled in from reference TRBV5-1 and TRBJ2-1): KAGVTQTPRYLIKTRGQQVTLSCSPISGHRSVSWYQQTPGQGLQFLFEYFSETQRNKGNFPGRFSGRQFSNSRSEMNVSTLELGDSALYLCASTEGSYNEQFFGPGTRLTVL.

The chain is built from TRBV30 and TRBJ2-3; TRBD2 might be the D (6 bases). Germline CDR1 is GTSNPN and CDR2 is SVGIG (reference sequence). The V and J ends lost 1 base and 1 base respectively, with 12 bases between them. The CDR3 is made up of 15 amino acids. CDR3: CAWSGGGAGTDTQYF. DNA of the CDR3: TGTGCCTGGAGTGGAGGAGGGGCCGGCACAGATACGCAGTATTTT.

About this clonotype: The junction and the germline gene differ at one end; a read error may be behind it. V is TRBV5-1 and J is TRBJ2-1, with 7 bases lining up with TRBD2. Germline CDR1 and CDR2: SGHRS and YFSETQ. The CDR3 spans 17 residues. CDR3 residues: CASSLGAGAYSFNEQFF. The CDR3 coding sequence is TGCGCCAGCAGCTTGGGTGCGGGAGCCTACTCCTTCAATGAGCAGTTCTTC.

This rearrangement joins TRBV6-5 to TRBJ2-2, with D tentatively TRBD1 (6 bases). The V gene's germline CDR1 is MNHEY and CDR2 SVGAGI. V was trimmed by 4 bases and J by 4 bases, leaving 19 bases between them. This CDR3 region has 17 residues. The CDR3 reads CASSSPTGVEGTGELFF. The DNA for the CDR3 is TGTGCCAGCAGTTCCCCGACAGGTGTCGAGGGCACCGGGGAGCTGTTTTTT.

The chain recombines TRBV12-3 or TRBV12-4 with TRBJ2-1, with a tentative D call TRBD2 (6 bases). CDR3 length: 13 residues. Trimming shortened V by 6 bases and J by 4 bases, and 10 bases separated the two germline ends. The CDR3 here is CASRWGVYNEQFF. In DNA form, the CDR3 reads TGTGCCAGCAGGTGGGGGGTATACAATGAGCAGTTCTTC.

This clonotype was picked up a small number of times. The chain uses TRBV12-3 or TRBV12-4 and TRBJ2-5; D unresolved. The V end lost 6 bases, the J end lost 5 bases, and 10 bases lay between the germline ends. The CDR3 spans 12 residues. CDR3 sequence reads: CASSRPRETQYF. In nucleotides, the CDR3 is TGTGCCAGCAGCCGCCCGAGGGAGACCCAGTACTTC.

In its sample, this clonotype was seen a few times. This chain connects TRBV5-1 to TRBJ2-7, with 13 positions matching TRBD2. The V gene's germline CDR1 is SGHRS and CDR2 YFSETQ. With V trimmed by 4 bases and J by 7 bases, 11 bases remained unmatched. The CDR3 spans 16 residues. In DNA, the CDR3 is TGCGCCAGCAGCGCAGGACTAGCGGGAGTAGTTAGGGAGCAGTACTTC. This translates into CASSAGLAGVVREQYF.